This T cell receptor (beta chain) is drawn from a study of T cell responses to AZD1222 COVID-19 vaccine. V gave up 4 bases and J gave up 5 bases, with 5 bases separating them. The CDR3 contains 12 residues. Germline V lookup: CDR1 KGHDR, CDR2 SFDVKD. Using immunoSEQ multiplex PCR, the repertoire was profiled, and TCRdb retains in-frame clones only, with some absent. The profile shows approximately 77,000 clones, 80% to 90% of them singletons. The receptor comes from an adult who received the AZD1222 COVID-19 vaccine. Sample: peripheral blood, taken 28 days after the second AZD1222 dose. The rearrangement joins TRBV24-1 to TRBJ1-3; D unclear. The CDR3 DNA reads TGTGCCACCAGTGAAGGAAGAAACACCATATATTTT. It yields the protein CATSEGRNTIYF.